The TCR beta chain under discussion was sequenced for a study of T cell responses to AZD1222 COVID-19 vaccine. Study-level findings and limits: After two AZD1222 doses, spike-specific TCR breadth and depth rose versus day 0. Clonal diversity was possibly underestimated; the donors were predominantly white British and more often female.

Concerning this clone: Its specificity is unknown.

Germline values: CDR1 MNHEY, CDR2 SMNVEV (reference sequence). This CDR3 is built from 14 residues. Trimming pared 5 bases from V and 1 base from J, leaving 11 bases between. Libraries were prepared by immunoSEQ multiplex PCR; TCRdb keeps only in-frame clonotypes and omits some of them. This table holds 100,000 to 130,000 clones, roughly 85% found once. J is TRBJ1-1 and V is TRBV27; TRBD1 might be the D (5 bases). This receptor was taken from an adult who received the AZD1222 COVID-19 vaccine. The material was peripheral blood, obtained 28 days after the second AZD1222 dose. CDR3 amino acids: CASSLQGENTEAFF. The CDR3 DNA reads as TGTGCCAGCAGTCTGCAGGGAGAGAACACTGAAGCTTTCTTT.